The clone carrying this T cell receptor beta chain was observed once. This entry is derived from a study of CD8 T cells in Susac syndrome. Germline CDR1 reads SEHNR; CDR2 reads FQNEAQ (reference sequence). The V and J ends lost 5 bases and 2 bases respectively, with 13 bases between them. This CDR3 has 15 residues. RNA in amounts of about 0.5 to 1 ug was reverse transcribed with random hexamers. TCRdb used MiXCR to reprocess the immunoSEQ multiplex PCR reads, holding one entry per CDR3 protein. The table has approximately 120,000 distinct CDR3 sequences, more than 85% seen once. Sequenced material: CD8+ T cells from PBMCs. The V call is TRBV7-9, the J call TRBJ2-1; D is possibly TRBD2 (6 bases). This sequence originates from a human donor with multiple sclerosis. The CDR3 here is CASSTREAAYNEQFF. The CDR3 DNA reads as TGTGCCAGCAGCACCAGGGAGGCAGCCTACAATGAGCAGTTCTTC.